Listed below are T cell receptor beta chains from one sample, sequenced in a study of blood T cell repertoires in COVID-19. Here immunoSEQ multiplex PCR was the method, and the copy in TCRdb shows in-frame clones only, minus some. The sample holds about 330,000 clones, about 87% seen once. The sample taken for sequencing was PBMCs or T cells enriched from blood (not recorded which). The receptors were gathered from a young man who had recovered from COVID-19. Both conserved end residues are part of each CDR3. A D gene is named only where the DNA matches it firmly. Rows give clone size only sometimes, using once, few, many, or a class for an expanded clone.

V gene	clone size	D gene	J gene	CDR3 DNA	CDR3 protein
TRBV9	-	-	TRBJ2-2	TGTGCCAGCAGCGTAGAAACGGAGTACACCGGGGAGCTGTTTTTT	CASSVETEYTGELFF
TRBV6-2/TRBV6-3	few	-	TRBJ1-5	TGTGCCAGCAGTTTCCTCCTCAATCAGCCCCAGCATTTT	CASSFLLNQPQHF
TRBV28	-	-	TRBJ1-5	TGTGCCAGCAGTTTAAGCAGGGGCGTTCAGCCCCAGCATTTT	CASSLSRGVQPQHF
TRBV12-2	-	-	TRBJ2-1	TGTGCAAGTCGCTTAGCCCACGAGGGTCGGCAGTTCTTC	CASRLAHEGRQFF
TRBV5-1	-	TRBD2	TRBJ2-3	TGCGCCAGCAGCGCGGGACTAGCGGACACAGATACGCAGTATTTT	CASSAGLADTDTQYF
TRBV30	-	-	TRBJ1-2	TGTGCCTGGAGTGTATCCAGGGGCTATGGCTACACCTTC	CAWSVSRGYGYTF
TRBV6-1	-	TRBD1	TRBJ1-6	TGTGCCAGCAGGGACAGGGGATCCTATAATTCACCCCTCCACTTT	CASRDRGSYNSPLHF
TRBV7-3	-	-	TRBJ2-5	TGTGCCAGCAGCTCCGGGTCGGGGGAGACCCAGTACTTC	CASSSGSGETQYF
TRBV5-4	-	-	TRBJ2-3	TGTGCCAGCAGCCGGTCGGGGAAGTCAGCCGTCACAGATACGCAGTATTTT	CASSRSGKSAVTDTQYF
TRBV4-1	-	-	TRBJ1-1	TGCGCCAGCAGCCTCGGGGGGGCCGGCGGCACTGAAGCTTTCTTT	CASSLGGAGGTEAFF
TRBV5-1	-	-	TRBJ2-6	TGCGCCAGCAGCTTCCATCTCCGGGACTCCCGCTCTGGGGCCAACGTCCTGACTTTC	CASSFHLRDSRSGANVLTF
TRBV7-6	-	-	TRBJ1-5	TGTGCCAGCAGCCCAGGACAGCATAGCAATCAGCCCCAGCATTTT	CASSPGQHSNQPQHF
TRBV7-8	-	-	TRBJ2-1	TGTGCCAGCAGCTTAGACCGTGGGAGCTCCTACAATGAGCAGTTCTTC	CASSLDRGSSYNEQFF
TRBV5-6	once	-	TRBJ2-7	TGTGCCAGCAGCCCTGCGGCTGCCACCTACGAGCAGTACTTC	CASSPAAATYEQYF
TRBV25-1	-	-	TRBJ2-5	TGTGCCAGCAGTGAGTCCAGGGTTAGAGAGACCCAGTACTTC	CASSESRVRETQYF
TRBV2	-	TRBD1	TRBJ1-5	TGTGCCAGCAGCGAAACCGGGACAGGGGCCAATCAGCCCCAGCATTTT	CASSETGTGANQPQHF
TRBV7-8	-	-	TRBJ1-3	TGTGCCAGCAGCTTTCGGGGAGGAAACACCATATATTTT	CASSFRGGNTIYF
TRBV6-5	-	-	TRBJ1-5	TGTGCCAGCAGGTTAACGCAGAATCAGCCCCAGCATTTT	CASRLTQNQPQHF
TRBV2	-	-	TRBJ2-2	TGTGCCAGCAGTGCCAGGGCTCCCCCCGGGGAGCTGTTTTTT	CASSARAPPGELFF
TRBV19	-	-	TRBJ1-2	TGTGCCAGTAGTATCAGCTACCAGGTAACCTTC	CASSISYQVTF
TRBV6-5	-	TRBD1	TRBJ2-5	TGTGCCAGCAGTTACCAAGGGGGCCGGGAGACCCAGTACTTC	CASSYQGGRETQYF
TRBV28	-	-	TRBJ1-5	-	CASSTSPGQINQPQHF
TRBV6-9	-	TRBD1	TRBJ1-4	TGTGCCAGCAGTCTCCGGGACAGGGTTAATGAAAAACTGTTTTTT	CASSLRDRVNEKLFF
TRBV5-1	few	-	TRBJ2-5	TGCGCCAGCAGCTTGGGACTTCAAGAGACCCAGTACTTC	CASSLGLQETQYF
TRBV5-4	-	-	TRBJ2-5	TGTGCCAGCAGCGCGACTAGTTACGAGACCCAGTACTTC	CASSATSYETQYF
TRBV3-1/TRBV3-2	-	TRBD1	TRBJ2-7	TGTGCCAGCAGCCAAGGGACAGGGCAGTACGAGCAGTACTTC	CASSQGTGQYEQYF
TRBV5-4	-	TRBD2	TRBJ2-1	TGTGCCAGCAGCTTAAGCGGGGTTCTGCCCAATGAGCAGTTCTTC	CASSLSGVLPNEQFF